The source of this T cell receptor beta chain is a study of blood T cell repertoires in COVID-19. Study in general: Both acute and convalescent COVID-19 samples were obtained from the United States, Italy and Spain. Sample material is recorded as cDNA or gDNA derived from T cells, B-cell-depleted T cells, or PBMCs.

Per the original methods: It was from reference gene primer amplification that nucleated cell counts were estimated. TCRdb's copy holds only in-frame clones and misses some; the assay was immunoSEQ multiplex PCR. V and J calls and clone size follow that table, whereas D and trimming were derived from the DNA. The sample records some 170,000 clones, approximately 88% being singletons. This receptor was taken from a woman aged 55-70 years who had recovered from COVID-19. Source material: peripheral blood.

CDR3 loop: CASSSGDSPMNTEAFF. As DNA, the CDR3 is TGTGCCAGCAGTTCTGGGGACAGTCCCATGAACACTGAAGCTTTCTTT. V gene TRBV27 combines with J gene TRBJ1-1, with 7 bases lining up with TRBD1. V lost 4 bases and J lost 0; bases outside the gene matches: 8. Germline V CDR1 and CDR2: MNHEY, SMNVEV (reference sequence). This CDR3 is built from 16 residues.